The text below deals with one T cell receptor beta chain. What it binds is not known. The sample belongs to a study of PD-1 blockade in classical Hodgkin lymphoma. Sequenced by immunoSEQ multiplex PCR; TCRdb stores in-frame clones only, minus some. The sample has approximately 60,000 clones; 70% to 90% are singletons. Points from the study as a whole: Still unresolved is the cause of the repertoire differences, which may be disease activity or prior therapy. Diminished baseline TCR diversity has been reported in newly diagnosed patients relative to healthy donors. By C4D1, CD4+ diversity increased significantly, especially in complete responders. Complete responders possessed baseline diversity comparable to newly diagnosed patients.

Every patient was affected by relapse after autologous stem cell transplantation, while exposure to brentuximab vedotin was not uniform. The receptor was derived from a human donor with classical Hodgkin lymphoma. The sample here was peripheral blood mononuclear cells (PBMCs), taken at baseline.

The CDR3 DNA follows: TGTGCCAGCAGCCCACGAGCGGGGGAACCGTTCTTC. This encodes CASSPRAGEPFF. The rearrangement links TRBV6-6 to TRBJ2-1; 8 nucleotides align to TRBD2. Germline CDR1 reads MNHNY; CDR2 reads SVGAGI (reference sequence). Losses at the gene ends were 6 bases for V and 15 bases for J; bases not matched to a gene: 10. The CDR3 loop spans 12 amino acids.